The clone carrying this T cell receptor beta chain was seen a few times. Trimming stripped 0 bases from V and 7 bases from J, with 5 bases between. The CDR3 contains 12 residues. Germline loops: CDR1 SGHRS, CDR2 YFSETQ. This sample is part of a study of blood T cell repertoires in COVID-19. Sequenced by immunoSEQ multiplex PCR; TCRdb stores in-frame clones only, minus some. Altogether 250,000 to 350,000 clones are present, 83% being singletons, with the ten largest covering approximately 1.3%. The sequenced sample consisted of peripheral blood. This receptor was taken from a woman aged 45-59 years with acute or convalescent COVID-19. The chain uses TRBV5-1 and TRBJ1-3; D not certain. CDR3 coding DNA: TGCGCCAGCAGCTTGGATCTTAACACCATATATTTT. Amino acids: CASSLDLNTIYF. Looking up the rest from reference TRBV5-1 and TRBJ1-3 gives the full variable domain: KAGVTQTPRYLIKTRGQQVTLSCSPISGHRSVSWYQQTPGQGLQFLFEYFSETQRNKGNFPGRFSGRQFSNSRSEMNVSTLELGDSALYLCASSLDLNTIYFGEGSWLTVV.